This TCR beta chain was identified during a study of human CD8 memory T cell subsets. Study results and caveats: Both stem-like subsets shared clonotypes with effector memory cells. However, the stem-like memory and precursor exhausted T cell repertoires overlapped with each other only minimally. Only one chain type (the T cell receptor beta chain) was sequenced in this study.

A remark on this clonotype: The target antigen is unknown.

It was UMI-labeled 5' RACE by which the TCR beta libraries were made. TCRdb reprocessed the 5' RACE reads and stores each CDR3 protein as one record, lacking DNA. The ten most abundant clones cover around a third of a sample with approximately 3,700 distinct CDR3 sequences. Source material: CD8+ effector memory T cells (TEM) sorted from PBMCs. The subset denotes: effector memory CD8 T cells, CCR7- CD45RO+ CD95+. This clonotype originated in a human donor in good health.

The CDR3 loop reads CASSLGRDPTGELFF. The chain has TRBV28 and TRBJ2-2; lacking DNA, the TRBD1 call made by TCRdb goes unchecked. The CDR3 has 15 amino acids. The germline CDR1 and CDR2 sequences are MDHEN and SYDVKM.